Listed below are T cell receptor beta chains from one sample, sequenced in a study of graft-versus-host responses after intestinal transplantation. Method: immunoSEQ multiplex PCR; TCRdb's copy keeps in-frame clones and lacks some. This sample has roughly 40,000 clones; around nine tenths occur once, and the top ten carry about 7%. The sample was PBMCs, taken around 280 days after transplant. These receptors came from a human patient who received an intestinal transplant, so some T cells may come from the graft donor. Both conserved end residues are part of each CDR3. Fields, in order: CDR3 protein, CDR3 DNA, D gene, J gene, clone size, V gene. A D gene is named only where the DNA matches it firmly. Some rows mark clone size as missing; the rest say once, few, many or name a class of expanded clone.

CDR3: CATWGGIQETQYF
DNA: TGTGCCACCTGGGGGGGGATCCAAGAGACCCAGTACTTC
D: TRBD2
J: TRBJ2-5
size: .
V: TRBV2

CDR3: CAWTGSNYGYTF
DNA: TGTGCCTGGACAGGCTCTAACTATGGCTACACCTTC
D: .
J: TRBJ1-2
size: once
V: TRBV30

CDR3: CASFSGGYYNEQFF
DNA: TGTGCCAGTTTTAGCGGGGGGTACTACAATGAGCAGTTCTTC
D: TRBD2
J: TRBJ2-1
size: .
V: TRBV19

CDR3: CASSDSQGATDTQYF
DNA: TGTGCCAGCAGTGACTCTCAGGGGGCCACAGATACGCAGTATTTT
D: TRBD1
J: TRBJ2-3
size: .
V: TRBV6-4

CDR3: CASSLGSGGPSGTQYF
DNA: TGTGCCAGCAGCTTAGGCTCGGGGGGGCCCAGCGGGACCCAGTACTTC
D: TRBD2
J: TRBJ2-5
size: .
V: TRBV7-6

CDR3: CASRHRRQDPLPLHF
DNA: TGTGCCAGCAGACACCGAAGACAGGATCCTTTACCCCTCCACTTT
D: .
J: TRBJ1-6
size: .
V: TRBV6-5

CDR3: CASSLTGSYGYTF
DNA: TGTGCCAGCAGTTTAACAGGGTCTTATGGCTACACCTTC
D: .
J: TRBJ1-2
size: .
V: TRBV27

CDR3: CASRTQSQYF
DNA: TGTGCAAGTCGCACACAATCTCAGTATTTT
D: .
J: TRBJ2-3
size: .
V: TRBV12-2

CDR3: CASSLSSYNEQFF
DNA: TGTGCCAGCAGCCTAAGCTCCTACAATGAGCAGTTCTTC
D: .
J: TRBJ2-1
size: .
V: TRBV9

CDR3: CASSRTPNTEAFF
DNA: TGTGCCAGCAGCCGGACACCGAACACTGAAGCTTTCTTT
D: .
J: TRBJ1-1
size: .
V: TRBV7-9

CDR3: CASSQYASYGYTF
DNA: TGTGCCAGTAGCCAGTATGCAAGCTATGGCTACACCTTC
D: .
J: TRBJ1-2
size: once
V: TRBV19

CDR3: CASSRTPTGGGAYGYTF
DNA: TGTGCCAGTAGCAGGACCCCGACAGGCGGTGGGGCCTATGGCTACACCTTC
D: .
J: TRBJ1-2
size: .
V: TRBV19

CDR3: CAWSTGTAYEQYF
DNA: TGTGCCTGGTCGACTGGGACAGCCTACGAGCAGTACTTC
D: TRBD1
J: TRBJ2-7
size: once
V: TRBV30

CDR3: CASSLDWPRGFDEQYF
DNA: TGTGCCAGCAGCTTAGATTGGCCTCGGGGGTTCGACGAGCAGTACTTC
D: .
J: TRBJ2-7
size: .
V: TRBV7-8

CDR3: CASSQDLDYSGNTIYF
DNA: TGTGCCAGCAGCCAAGATTTGGATTACTCTGGAAACACCATATATTTT
D: .
J: TRBJ1-3
size: .
V: TRBV4-2

CDR3: CASSEMGTGGGTEAFF
DNA: TGTGCCAGCAGTGAAATGGGGACAGGCGGGGGGACTGAAGCTTTCTTT
D: TRBD1
J: TRBJ1-1
size: .
V: TRBV25-1

CDR3: CASSFLPGNTEAFF
DNA: TGTGCCAGCAGCTTCCTTCCGGGGAACACTGAAGCTTTCTTT
D: .
J: TRBJ1-1
size: .
V: TRBV7-9

CDR3: CSVGGWGGGDEQFF
DNA: TGCAGCGTGGGGGGTTGGGGCGGAGGTGATGAGCAGTTCTTC
D: .
J: TRBJ2-1
size: .
V: TRBV29-1

CDR3: CASREQELETQYF
DNA: TGTGCCAGCAGAGAACAGGAGCTCGAGACCCAGTACTTC
D: .
J: TRBJ2-5
size: .
V: TRBV6-5

CDR3: CASSQVVRGGWNTEAFF
DNA: TGTGCCAGCAGCCAAGTTGTGAGGGGAGGTTGGAACACTGAAGCTTTCTTT
D: .
J: TRBJ1-1
size: .
V: TRBV4-2

CDR3: CASSPTTSGGSGELFF
DNA: TGTGCCAGCTCACCGACTACTTCGGGGGGAAGCGGGGAGCTGTTTTTT
D: TRBD2
J: TRBJ2-2
size: .
V: TRBV18

CDR3: CASSGGDLGLAGDREQYF
DNA: TGTGCCAGCAGTGGCGGGGATTTGGGACTAGCGGGGGATCGCGAGCAGTACTTC
D: TRBD2
J: TRBJ2-7
size: .
V: TRBV2

CDR3: CASSAVLRLYF
DNA: TGTGCCAGCAGTGCCGTATTGCGTTTATATTTT
D: .
J: TRBJ1-3
size: few
V: TRBV25-1

CDR3: CASSYSGREAIYF
DNA: TGTGCCAGCAGTTACTCCGGCAGGGAGGCCATATATTTT
D: .
J: TRBJ1-3
size: .
V: TRBV6-5

CDR3: CASSQPYRGGFNQPQHF
DNA: TGCGCCAGCAGCCAACCGTACAGGGGTGGGTTCAATCAGCCCCAGCATTTT
D: TRBD1
J: TRBJ1-5
size: .
V: TRBV4-1

CDR3: CSATGLASF
DNA: TGCAGTGCAACGGGACTGGCATCCTTC
D: .
J: TRBJ2-6
size: .
V: TRBV20-1

CDR3: CASSETSNRFF
DNA: TGTGCCAGCAGTGAAACTAGCAATCGGTTCTTC
D: .
J: TRBJ2-1
size: few
V: TRBV2

CDR3: CASSYRNREAFF
DNA: TGTGCCAGCAGTTACAGGAATCGTGAAGCTTTCTTT
D: .
J: TRBJ1-1
size: .
V: TRBV6-5

CDR3: CASSQKITGTGELFF
DNA: TGCGCCAGCAGCCAAAAAATTACAGGGACCGGGGAGCTGTTTTTT
D: .
J: TRBJ2-2
size: .
V: TRBV4-1

CDR3: CASSLRRGNTDTQYF
DNA: TGCGCCAGCAGCTTGCGGAGGGGTAATACAGATACGCAGTATTTT
D: .
J: TRBJ2-3
size: .
V: TRBV5-1

CDR3: CASSAPEAGWGQETQYF
DNA: TGTGCCAGCAGCGCCCCGGAAGCGGGGTGGGGTCAAGAGACCCAGTACTTC
D: TRBD2
J: TRBJ2-5
size: .
V: TRBV9

CDR3: CASSPEGTSVDGYTF
DNA: TGCGCCAGCAGCCCCGAAGGGACGTCGGTTGATGGCTACACCTTC
D: .
J: TRBJ1-2
size: .
V: TRBV5-1

CDR3: CASAGGGATGELFF
DNA: TGCGCCAGCGCCGGAGGGGGGGCCACCGGGGAGCTGTTTTTT
D: .
J: TRBJ2-2
size: .
V: TRBV10-1

CDR3: CASSPTGGFNEQYF
DNA: TGTGCCAGCAGTCCCACAGGGGGGTTCAACGAGCAGTACTTC
D: TRBD1
J: TRBJ2-7
size: once
V: TRBV27

CDR3: CASSQDLSSTDTQYF
DNA: TGTGCCAGCAGCCAAGATTTATCTAGCACAGATACGCAGTATTTT
D: .
J: TRBJ2-3
size: .
V: TRBV4-2

CDR3: CASSQDSLTYEQYF
DNA: TGCGCCAGCAGCCAAGATTCGCTAACCTACGAGCAGTACTTC
D: .
J: TRBJ2-7
size: .
V: TRBV4-1

CDR3: CASRDETAPRDTQYF
DNA: TGTGCCAGCAGAGATGAGACGGCCCCTCGAGATACGCAGTATTTT
D: .
J: TRBJ2-3
size: .
V: TRBV5-6

CDR3: CASSYGTGPNEQFF
DNA: TGTGCCAGCAGTTACGGGACAGGACCCAATGAGCAGTTCTTC
D: TRBD1
J: TRBJ2-1
size: .
V: TRBV6-6

CDR3: CSATTQGAEGEAFF
DNA: TGCAGCGCAACTACTCAGGGGGCTGAGGGTGAAGCTTTCTTT
D: TRBD1
J: TRBJ1-1
size: .
V: TRBV29-1

CDR3: CASSDPTGGGYTF
DNA: TGCGCCAGCAGTGACCCCACAGGGGGTGGCTACACCTTC
D: TRBD1
J: TRBJ1-2
size: .
V: TRBV10-1

CDR3: CASSPPASSIYGYTF
DNA: TGTGCCAGCAGCCCCCCGGCTTCTTCTATCTATGGCTACACCTTC
D: .
J: TRBJ1-2
size: .
V: TRBV7-9

CDR3: CASSSRVGVREIQYF
DNA: TGTGCCAGCAGCTCGAGGGTGGGGGTGAGAGAGATTCAGTACTTC
D: .
J: TRBJ2-4
size: .
V: TRBV7-9

CDR3: CASGGGAPYTF
DNA: TGTGCCAGCGGCGGAGGGGCCCCCTACACCTTC
D: .
J: TRBJ1-2
size: .
V: TRBV6-1

CDR3: CSGRFTGELFF
DNA: TGCAGCGGGCGATTCACCGGGGAGCTGTTTTTT
D: .
J: TRBJ2-2
size: .
V: TRBV29-1

CDR3: CASSSGPQFF
DNA: TGTGCCAGCAGTTCTGGACCGCAGTTCTTC
D: .
J: TRBJ2-1
size: .
V: TRBV2

CDR3: CASSSGQPNSPLHF
DNA: TGTGCCAGCAGCTCCGGACAGCCAAATTCACCCCTCCACTTT
D: .
J: TRBJ1-6
size: .
V: TRBV7-6

CDR3: CASSYGQGINEQFF
DNA: TGTGCCAGCAGTTACGGGCAGGGGATCAATGAGCAGTTCTTC
D: .
J: TRBJ2-1
size: .
V: TRBV6-6

CDR3: CASRPGGAKDTQYF
DNA: TGTGCCAGCAGACCCGGGGGGGCTAAAGATACGCAGTATTTT
D: TRBD2
J: TRBJ2-3
size: .
V: TRBV6-6

CDR3: CASSLGRLAGKKTYNEQFF
DNA: TGTGCCAGCAGCTTAGGGCGGCTAGCGGGGAAGAAAACCTACAATGAGCAGTTCTTC
D: TRBD2
J: TRBJ2-1
size: .
V: TRBV7-9

CDR3: CASRPRQTQDNQPQHF
DNA: TGCGCCAGCAGACCTCGACAGACTCAGGACAATCAGCCCCAGCATTTT
D: .
J: TRBJ1-5
size: .
V: TRBV23-1

CDR3: CASSLAGDTGELFF
DNA: TGCGCCAGCAGCTTGGCTGGTGATACCGGGGAGCTGTTTTTT
D: .
J: TRBJ2-2
size: .
V: TRBV5-1

CDR3: CASSWGGYSSEEQFF
DNA: TGCGCCAGCAGCTGGGGAGGCTACTCCTCGGAGGAGCAGTTCTTC
D: .
J: TRBJ2-1
size: .
V: TRBV5-1

CDR3: CASSGTGSTEAFF
DNA: TGTGCCAGCAGTGGGACAGGGAGCACTGAAGCTTTCTTT
D: TRBD1
J: TRBJ1-1
size: .
V: TRBV6-5

CDR3: CASSHSIIGQGEGTQYF
DNA: TGTGCCAGCAGCCACTCTATAATCGGACAGGGGGAGGGGACCCAGTACTTC
D: TRBD1
J: TRBJ2-5
size: .
V: TRBV4-2

CDR3: CASSSSGTGSNNEQFF
DNA: TGTGCCAGCAGCTCCAGCGGGACAGGTTCTAACAATGAGCAGTTCTTC
D: .
J: TRBJ2-1
size: .
V: TRBV7-9